Shown below are 5 T cell receptor beta chains from a single sample sequenced in a study of vaccination effects on CD4 cells after COVID-19. Before sequencing, viral peptide pools were used by the ViraFEST assay to expand antigen-specific CD4+ T cells. Investigators separated out CD4+ T cells once approximately 9 days of culture had passed. Participants got two doses of BNT162b2 or mRNA-1273 vaccine. No antigens are known for them. Libraries were prepared by immunoSEQ multiplex PCR; TCRdb keeps only in-frame clonotypes and omits some of them. The sample includes some 30,000 clones, roughly 80% of them seen just once. The sequences come from CD4+ T cells from PBMCs cultured with SARS-CoV-2 spike peptides, collected after COVID-19 vaccination. Receptors were obtained from a human donor who received a COVID-19 vaccine. Some clones in this sample may be carry-over from other donors' samples.

The chain is built from TRBV25-1 and TRBJ2-6; D gene ambiguous. Trimming pared 3 bases from V and 0 bases from J, leaving 3 bases between. This CDR3 is 14 amino acids long. Germline CDR1 MGHDK, CDR2 SYGVNS. The CDR3 sequence is CASSEVSGANVLTF. CDR3 in DNA: TGTGCCAGCAGTGAGGTCTCTGGGGCCAACGTCCTGACTTTC.

The chain is built from TRBV2 and TRBJ1-3; D not resolved. CDR1 is SNHLY, CDR2 FYNNEI, per germline. The V and J ends lost 6 bases and 0 bases respectively, with 6 bases between them. The CDR3 has 13 residues. CDR3 sequence: CASSRNSGNTIYF. The CDR3 nucleotides read TGTGCCAGCAGCAGAAACTCTGGAAACACCATATATTTT.

This chain links TRBV5-6 with TRBJ2-3; 8 positions match TRBD2. Germline CDR1 SGHDT, CDR2 YYEEEE. V was pared by 2 bases and J by 4 bases, with 6 bases of the junction left unmatched. The CDR3 has 15 amino acids. Here the CDR3 reads CASSFRGGRADTQYF. CDR3 in DNA: TGTGCCAGCAGCTTTCGGGGGGGCCGCGCAGATACGCAGTATTTT.

The chain recombines TRBV5-3 with TRBJ2-3; TRBD2 aligns across 11 bases. TRBV5-3 is designated an ORF whose function remains uncertain. With 1 base clipped from V and 2 bases from J, the junction kept 9 bases outside the gene matches. This CDR3 has 18 amino acids. For the CDR3, the DNA is TGTGCCAGAAGCTTGTTTAGCGGGGGGGCGCTTGACACAGATACGCAGTATTTT. As protein: CARSLFSGGALDTDTQYF.

The chain has TRBV5-1 and TRBJ2-2; D unresolved. Per germline, CDR1 SGHRS and CDR2 YFSETQ. Trimming took off 4 bases at V and 0 bases at J, with 7 bases between the two ends. This CDR3 spans 14 amino acids. CDR3 DNA: TGCGCCAGCAGCCTGACAACGAACACCGGGGAGCTGTTTTTT. Residues: CASSLTTNTGELFF. The full variable domain, completed using reference TRBV5-1 and TRBJ2-2, is KAGVTQTPRYLIKTRGQQVTLSCSPISGHRSVSWYQQTPGQGLQFLFEYFSETQRNKGNFPGRFSGRQFSNSRSEMNVSTLELGDSALYLCASSLTTNTGELFFGEGSRLTVL.